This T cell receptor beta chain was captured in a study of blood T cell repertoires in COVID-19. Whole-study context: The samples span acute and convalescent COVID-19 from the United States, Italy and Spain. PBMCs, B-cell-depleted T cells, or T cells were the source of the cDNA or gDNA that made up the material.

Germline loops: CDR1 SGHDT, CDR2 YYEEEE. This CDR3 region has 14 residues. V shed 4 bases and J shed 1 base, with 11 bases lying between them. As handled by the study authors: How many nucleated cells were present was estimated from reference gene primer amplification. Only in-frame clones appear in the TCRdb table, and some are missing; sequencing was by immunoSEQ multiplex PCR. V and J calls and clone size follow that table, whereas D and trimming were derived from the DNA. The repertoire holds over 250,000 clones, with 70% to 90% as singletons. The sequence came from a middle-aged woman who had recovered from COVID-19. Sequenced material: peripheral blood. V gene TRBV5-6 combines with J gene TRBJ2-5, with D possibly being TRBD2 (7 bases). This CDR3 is CASSGGGGQETQYF. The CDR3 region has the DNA TGTGCCAGCAGCGGGGGGGGCGGCCAAGAGACCCAGTACTTC.